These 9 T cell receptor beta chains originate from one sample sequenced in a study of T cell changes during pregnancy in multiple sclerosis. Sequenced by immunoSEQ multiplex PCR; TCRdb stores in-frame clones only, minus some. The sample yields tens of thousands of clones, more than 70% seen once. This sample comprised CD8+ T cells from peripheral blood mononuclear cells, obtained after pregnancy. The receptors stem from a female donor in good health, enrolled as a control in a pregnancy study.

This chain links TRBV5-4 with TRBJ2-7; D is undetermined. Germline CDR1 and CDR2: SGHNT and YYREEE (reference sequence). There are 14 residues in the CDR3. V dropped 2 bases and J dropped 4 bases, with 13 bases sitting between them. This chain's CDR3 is CASSFGRNGYEQYF. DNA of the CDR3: TGTGCCAGCAGCTTCGGCCGCAACGGGTACGAGCAGTACTTC.

CDR3: CASSLSFSGGAYEQFF. The CDR3 coding sequence is TGTGCCAGCAGTCTCTCTTTTAGCGGGGGGGCCTATGAGCAGTTCTTC. This chain connects TRBV28 to TRBJ2-1, with 11 bases matching TRBD2. The J segment lost 8 bases and the V segment lost 5 bases, leaving 11 bases of the junction unmatched. Germline V gene lookup returns CDR1 MDHEN and CDR2 SYDVKM. This CDR3 contains 16 residues.

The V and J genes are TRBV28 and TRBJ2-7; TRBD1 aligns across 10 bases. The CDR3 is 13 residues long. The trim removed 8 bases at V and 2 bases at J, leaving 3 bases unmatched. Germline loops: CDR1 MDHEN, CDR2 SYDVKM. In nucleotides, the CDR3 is TGTGCCAGCGGGACAGGGGAAACCTACGAGCAGTACTTC. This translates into CASGTGETYEQYF.

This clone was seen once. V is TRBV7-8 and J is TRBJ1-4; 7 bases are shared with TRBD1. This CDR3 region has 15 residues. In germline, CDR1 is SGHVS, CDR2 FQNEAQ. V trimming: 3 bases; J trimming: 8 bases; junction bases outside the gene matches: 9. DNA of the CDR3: TGTGCCAGCAGCTTCTCGGGACAGTTATCGGAAAAACTGTTTTTT. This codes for CASSFSGQLSEKLFF. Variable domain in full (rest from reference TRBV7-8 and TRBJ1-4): GAGVSQSPRYKVAKRGQDVALRCDPISGHVSLFWYQQALGQGPEFLTYFQNEAQLDKSGLPSDRFFAERPEGSVSTLKIQRTQQEDSAVYLCASSFSGQLSEKLFFGSGTQLSVL.

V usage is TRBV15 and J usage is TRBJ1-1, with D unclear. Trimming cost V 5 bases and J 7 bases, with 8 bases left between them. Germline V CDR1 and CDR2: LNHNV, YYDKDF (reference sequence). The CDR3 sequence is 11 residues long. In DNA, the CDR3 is TGTGCCACCAGCTCGGGTTTTGAAGCTTTCTTT. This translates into CATSSGFEAFF.

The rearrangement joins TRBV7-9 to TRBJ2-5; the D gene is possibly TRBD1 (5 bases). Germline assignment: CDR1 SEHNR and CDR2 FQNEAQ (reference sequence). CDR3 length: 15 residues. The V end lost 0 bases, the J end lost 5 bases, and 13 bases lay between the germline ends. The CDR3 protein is CASSLAHRQGETQYF. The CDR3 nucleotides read TGTGCCAGCAGCTTAGCCCACAGGCAGGGTGAGACCCAGTACTTC.

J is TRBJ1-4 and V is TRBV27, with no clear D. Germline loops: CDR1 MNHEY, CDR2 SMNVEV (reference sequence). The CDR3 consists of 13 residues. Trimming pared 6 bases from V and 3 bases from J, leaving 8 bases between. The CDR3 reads CASRGGPNEKLFF. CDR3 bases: TGTGCCAGCAGGGGAGGCCCTAATGAAAAACTGTTTTTT.

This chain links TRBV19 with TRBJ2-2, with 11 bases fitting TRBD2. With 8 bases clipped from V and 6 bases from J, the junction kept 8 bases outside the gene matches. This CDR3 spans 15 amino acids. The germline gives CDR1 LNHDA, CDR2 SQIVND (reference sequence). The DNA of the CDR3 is TGTGCCAGTTCGTGGGGTAGCGGGGGGGCCGGGGAGCTGTTTTTT. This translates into CASSWGSGGAGELFF.

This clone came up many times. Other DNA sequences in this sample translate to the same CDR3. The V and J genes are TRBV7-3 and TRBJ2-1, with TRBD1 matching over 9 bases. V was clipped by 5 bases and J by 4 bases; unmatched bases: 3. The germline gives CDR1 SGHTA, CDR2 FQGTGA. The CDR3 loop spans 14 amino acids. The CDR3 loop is CASSQGQGYNEQFF. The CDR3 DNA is TGTGCCAGCAGCCAAGGACAGGGGTACAATGAGCAGTTCTTC. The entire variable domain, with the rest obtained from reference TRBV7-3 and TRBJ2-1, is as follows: GAGVSQTPSNKVTEKGKYVELRCDPISGHTALYWYRQSLGQGPEFLIYFQGTGAADDSGLPNDRFFAVRPEGSVSTLKIQRTERGDSAVYLCASSQGQGYNEQFFGPGTRLTVL.